The 15 T cell receptor beta chains in this list originate from one sample, sequenced in a study of post-analysis software for immune sequencing data (dated by TCRdb to 2014 to 2015). Library preparation used PCR. TCRdb shows the sequencer as Illumina HiSeq 2500. Unique molecular identifiers were incorporated into TCR beta cDNA libraries to reduce PCR and sequencing biases. TCRdb took the public reads, trimmed them with fastp at Q25, ran MiXCR for clone calling and kept in-frame beta chains. Entries that share a CDR3 protein sequence are merged under the most common genes and DNA. This sample comprises approximately 460,000 distinct CDR3 sequences, under 55% of them detected only once. The ten top clones hold roughly 12% of the sample. Their antigens are not known. Results the study describes overall, beyond this receptor: Significantly higher frequencies in patients than in controls were found for a handful of TRBV segments, including TRBV5-6, TRBV5-1 and TRBV20-1.

The sample was blood. These receptors all stem from a girl between 5 and 17 years old with multiple sclerosis.

The rearrangement links TRBV9 to TRBJ2-5; 7 nucleotides align to TRBD2. The CDR3 is 16 residues long. J gave up 4 bases and V 1 base, and 10 bases lay outside the gene matches. Per germline, CDR1 SGDLS and CDR2 YYNGEE. This chain's CDR3 is CASSVSLAVGGETQYF. CDR3 DNA sequence: TGTGCCAGCAGCGTATCGCTAGCGGTTGGTGGAGAGACCCAGTACTTC.

This sequence joins TRBV7-2 and TRBJ1-1; TRBD1 matches 8 bases. CDR1 SGHTA and CDR2 FQGNSA come from the germline V gene. The CDR3 length is 14 residues. J gave up 4 bases and V 6 bases, and 7 bases lay outside the gene matches. The CDR3, as DNA: TGTGCCAGCAGTCCCCAAACAGGGGGCACTGAAGCTTTCTTT. As protein: CASSPQTGGTEAFF. The full variable domain, completed using reference TRBV7-2 and TRBJ1-1, is GAGVSQSPSNKVTEKGKDVELRCDPISGHTALYWYRQSLGQGLEFLIYFQGNSAPDKSGLPSDRFSAERTGGSVSTLTIQRTQQEDSAVYLCASSPQTGGTEAFFGQGTRLTVV.

CDR3 nucleotides: TGCAGTGCTAGGGAGGACAGGAACACTGAAGCTTTCTTT. It is translated as CSAREDRNTEAFF. The genes are TRBV20-1 and TRBJ1-1; D is possibly TRBD1 (6 bases). Trimming stripped 3 bases from V and 1 base from J, with 9 bases between. The CDR3 covers 13 residues. Germline V gene sequence: CDR1 DFQATT, CDR2 SNEGSKA (reference sequence).

The V and J genes are TRBV28 and TRBJ2-7, with TRBD2 identical over 9 bases. V lost 8 bases, J lost 4 bases, and 9 bases stayed unmatched. Germline V gene lookup returns CDR1 MDHEN and CDR2 SYDVKM. This CDR3 region has 14 residues. The CDR3 nucleotides are TGTGCCAGCTTGGGGGCTAGCGGGAATTACGAGCAGTACTTC. Translation gives CASLGASGNYEQYF.

This clonotype was counted only a few times. The V gene is TRBV12-3 or TRBV12-4, the J gene TRBJ2-4; no reliable D call. The V and J ends lost 1 base and 0 bases respectively, with 7 bases between them. The CDR3 consists of 15 residues. For the CDR3, the DNA is TGTGCCAGCAGTTTAGTTCGGATAGCCAAAAACATTCAGTACTTC. Its translation is CASSLVRIAKNIQYF.

V and J are TRBV28 and TRBJ2-3; D is tentatively TRBD1 or TRBD2 (5 bases each). Trimming stripped 2 bases from V and 2 bases from J, with 17 bases between. The CDR3 has 17 residues. CDR1 is MDHEN and CDR2 is SYDVKM in the germline V gene. DNA for the CDR3: TGTGCCAGCAGTTTAGACCCCCGGGACCAAATCACAGATACGCAGTATTTT. Residues: CASSLDPRDQITDTQYF. The full variable domain, with the rest looked up from reference TRBV28 and TRBJ2-3, is DVKVTQSSRYLVKRTGEKVFLECVQDMDHENMFWYRQDPGLGLRLIYFSYDVKMKEKGDIPEGYSVSREKKERFSLILESASTNQTSMYLCASSLDPRDQITDTQYFGPGTRLTVL.

This clonotype has a count of ten or more. At one end the junction does not follow the germline gene, possibly because of a read error. The chain recombines TRBV5-1 with TRBJ2-3, with D possibly called TRBD1 or TRBD2 (5 bases each). The CDR3 spans 15 residues. Germline CDR1 reads SGHRS; CDR2 reads YFSETQ. CDR3 protein: CASSLDGTSTDTQYF. Written as DNA, the CDR3 is TGCGCCAGCAGTTTGGACGGGACCAGCACAGATACGCAGTATTTT.

The chain is built from TRBV6-5 and TRBJ2-1, with D unresolved. There are 14 residues in the CDR3. Germline lookup yields CDR1 MNHEY and CDR2 SVGAGI. The V gene lost 5 bases and the J gene lost 0 bases, with 8 bases spanning the gap. The CDR3 is CASSRVRSYNEQFF. The CDR3 bases are TGTGCCAGCAGTCGCGTCCGCTCCTACAATGAGCAGTTCTTC.

The genes are TRBV6-5 and TRBJ2-6; D may be TRBD1 (6 bases). The germline V gene encodes CDR1 MNHEY and CDR2 SVGAGI. V shed 4 bases and J shed 0 bases, with 25 bases lying between them. The CDR3 contains 21 residues. CDR3 coding DNA: TGTGCCAGCAGTTCCCGCCCCGTTACTCGGGACACCATCTCTGGGGCCAACGTCCTGACTTTC. Translating it yields CASSSRPVTRDTISGANVLTF.

The CDR3 nucleotides are TGTGCCAGCAGTTACTCGGGCCGTAACTATGGCTACACCTTC. It encodes CASSYSGRNYGYTF. This chain uses TRBV6-5 with TRBJ1-2, with D unclear. V was pared by 0 bases and J by 1 base, with 6 bases between. Germline values: CDR1 MNHEY, CDR2 SVGAGI. The CDR3 totals 14 residues.

The chain is built from TRBV7-9 and TRBJ2-5; D is possibly TRBD2 (5 bases). Germline CDR1 and CDR2: SEHNR and FQNEAQ (reference sequence). The CDR3 sequence is 18 residues long. V shed 7 bases and J shed 2 bases, with 26 bases lying between them. CDR3: CASNHYGRTHTAQETQYF. As DNA, the CDR3 is TGTGCCAGCAACCATTACGGAAGGACTCATACAGCTCAAGAGACCCAGTACTTC.

This sequence joins TRBV5-6 and TRBJ1-1; D may be TRBD1 (5 bases). The V end was cut by 0 bases, the J end by 2 bases, with 11 bases between. This CDR3 region has 15 residues. Germline V gene lookup returns CDR1 SGHDT and CDR2 YYEEEE. In DNA form, the CDR3 reads TGTGCCAGCAGCTTGGGCGGAAGGGGAAACACTGAAGCTTTCTTT. Its translation: CASSLGGRGNTEAFF.

The chain combines TRBV12-3 or TRBV12-4 with TRBJ2-3, with D unresolved. The CDR3 consists of 12 residues. Trimming took 6 bases from V and 4 from J, leaving 8 bases between them. The chain's CDR3 is CASRGLADTQYF. CDR3 coding DNA: TGTGCCAGCAGAGGATTAGCAGATACGCAGTATTTT.

This chain uses TRBV29-1 with TRBJ1-2; 9 bases map to TRBD1. This CDR3 comprises 12 residues. With V trimmed by 5 bases and J by 4 bases, 2 bases remained unmatched. Per germline, CDR1 SQVTM and CDR2 ANQGSEA. DNA for the CDR3: TGCAGCGTTCACAGGGGGCTCTATGGCTACACCTTC. As protein: CSVHRGLYGYTF. The full variable domain, with the rest looked up from reference TRBV29-1 and TRBJ1-2, is SAVISQKPSRDICQRGTSLTIQCQVDSQVTMMFWYRQQPGQSLTLIATANQGSEATYESGFVIDKFPISRPNLTFSTLTVSNMSPEDSSIYLCSVHRGLYGYTFGSGTRLTVV.

Details on this clonotype: An end of the junction differs from the germline gene, which may be a read error. V gene TRBV6-1 combines with J gene TRBJ2-5, with D possibly called TRBD1 or TRBD2 (6 bases each). CDR3 size: 17 residues. Germline V gene lookup returns CDR1 MNHNS and CDR2 SASEGT. Here the CDR3 reads CVSSEGVLGGRGETQYF. DNA of the CDR3: TGTGTCAGCAGTGAAGGTGTCCTCGGGGGCCGGGGAGAGACCCAGTACTTC.